This T cell receptor (beta chain) came from a study of CD8 T cells in ankylosing spondylitis. Findings and limits, study-wide: In synovial fluid and blood from reactive arthritis, some motif variants were previously reported.

This clonotype was counted at least ten times. Its matching antigen is unknown. Libraries for TCR beta were made by quantitative 5'-RACE with molecular barcodes. MiXCR, run by TCRdb on the 5' RACE reads, gives a single entry per CDR3 protein. Among some 70,000 distinct CDR3 sequences listed, approximately 5.3% were seen once. There are 18 residues in the CDR3. The germline CDR1 and CDR2 sequences are SGHVS and FNYEAQ. V was clipped by 1 base and J by 0 bases, with 18 bases between them. This sequence joins TRBV7-6 and TRBJ1-1; no reliable D call. The TCR sequence derives from a male donor with ankylosing spondylitis or in good health (not recorded which). What was sequenced was blood, either unsorted or a sorted T cell fraction (not recorded which). The CDR3 DNA is TGTGCCAGCAGCTTAGAAGGAATCGGAAGAGGGATGAACACTGAAGCTTTCTTT. It encodes CASSLEGIGRGMNTEAFF. The full variable domain, with the rest looked up from reference TRBV7-6 and TRBJ1-1, is GAGVSQSPRYKVTKRGQDVALRCDPISGHVSLYWYRQALGQGPEFLTYFNYEAQQDKSGLPNDRFSAERPEGSISTLTIQRTEQRDSAMYRCASSLEGIGRGMNTEAFFGQGTRLTVV.